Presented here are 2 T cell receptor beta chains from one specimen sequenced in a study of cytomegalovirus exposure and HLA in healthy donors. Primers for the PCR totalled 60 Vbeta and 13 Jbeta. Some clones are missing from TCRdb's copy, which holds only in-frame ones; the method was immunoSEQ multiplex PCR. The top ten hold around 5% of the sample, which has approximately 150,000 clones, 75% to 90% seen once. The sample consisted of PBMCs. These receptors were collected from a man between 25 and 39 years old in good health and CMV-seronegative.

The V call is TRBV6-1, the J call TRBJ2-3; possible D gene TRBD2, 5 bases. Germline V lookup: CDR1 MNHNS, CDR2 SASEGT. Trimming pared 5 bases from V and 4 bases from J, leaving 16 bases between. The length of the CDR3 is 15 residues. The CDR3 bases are TGTGCCAGCAGTCTACTAGAGAGAGGCCCAGATACGCAGTATTTT. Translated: CASSLLERGPDTQYF.

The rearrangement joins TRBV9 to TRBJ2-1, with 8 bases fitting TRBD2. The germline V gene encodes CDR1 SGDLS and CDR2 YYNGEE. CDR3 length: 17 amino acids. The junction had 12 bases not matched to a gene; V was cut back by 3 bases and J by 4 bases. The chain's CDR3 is CASSAPFSGKNYNEQFF. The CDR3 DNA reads TGTGCCAGCAGCGCCCCTTTTAGCGGGAAGAATTACAATGAGCAGTTCTTC. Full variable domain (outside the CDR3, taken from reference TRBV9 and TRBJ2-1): DSGVTQTPKHLITATGQRVTLRCSPRSGDLSVYWYQQSLDQGLQFLIQYYNGEERAKGNILERFSAQQFPDLHSELNLSSLELGDSALYFCASSAPFSGKNYNEQFFGPGTRLTVL.